This entry is about one T cell receptor (beta chain). In the original workflow: Reference gene primer amplification yielded estimated nucleated cell counts. Sequencing used immunoSEQ multiplex PCR; TCRdb keeps in-frame clones, though not all of them. Clone size and the V and J calls come from that table; the DNA yielded D and trimming. The table has around 97,000 clones, 88% seen once. CDR3 length: 18 amino acids. Trimming shortened V by 2 bases and J by 6 bases, and 25 bases separated the two germline ends. CDR1 and CDR2 (germline): SGHAT, FQNNGV. This entry belongs to a study of blood T cell repertoires in COVID-19. Across the study: There were acute and convalescent COVID-19 samples, and they came from the United States, Italy and Spain. Sources were T cells, B-cell-depleted T cells, or PBMCs; the material itself was cDNA or gDNA.

The source material was peripheral blood. This clonotype was sampled from a human donor in a cohort sampled during active COVID-19. The chain carries TRBV11-2 and TRBJ1-2, with D tentatively TRBD1 (6 bases). CDR3 in DNA: TGTGCCAGCAGCTTATCGATCATGAGAAGGGGGAGCGACAATGGCTACACCTTC. The encoded protein is CASSLSIMRRGSDNGYTF.